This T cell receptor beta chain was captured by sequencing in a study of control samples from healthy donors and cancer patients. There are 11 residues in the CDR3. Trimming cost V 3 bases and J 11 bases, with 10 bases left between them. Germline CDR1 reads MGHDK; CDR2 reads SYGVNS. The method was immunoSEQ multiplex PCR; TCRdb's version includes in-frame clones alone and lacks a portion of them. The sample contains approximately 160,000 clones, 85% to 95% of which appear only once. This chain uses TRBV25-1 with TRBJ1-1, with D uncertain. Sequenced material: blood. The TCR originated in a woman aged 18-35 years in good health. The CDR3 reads CASSDWLGAFF. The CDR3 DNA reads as TGTGCCAGCAGTGACTGGCTGGGCGCTTTCTTT.